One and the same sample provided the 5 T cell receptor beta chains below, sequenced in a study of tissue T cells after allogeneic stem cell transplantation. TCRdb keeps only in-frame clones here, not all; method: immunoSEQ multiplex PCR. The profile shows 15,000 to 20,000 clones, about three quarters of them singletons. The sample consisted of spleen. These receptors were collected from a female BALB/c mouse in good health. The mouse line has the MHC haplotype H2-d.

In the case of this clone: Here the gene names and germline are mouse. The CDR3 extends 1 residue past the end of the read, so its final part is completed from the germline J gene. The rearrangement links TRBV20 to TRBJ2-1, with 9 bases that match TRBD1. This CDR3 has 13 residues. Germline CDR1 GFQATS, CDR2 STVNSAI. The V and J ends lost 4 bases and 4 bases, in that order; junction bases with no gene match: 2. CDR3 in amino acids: CGAKQGAYAEQFF. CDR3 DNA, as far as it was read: TGTGGTGCTAAACAGGGGGCATATGCTGAGCAGTTC.

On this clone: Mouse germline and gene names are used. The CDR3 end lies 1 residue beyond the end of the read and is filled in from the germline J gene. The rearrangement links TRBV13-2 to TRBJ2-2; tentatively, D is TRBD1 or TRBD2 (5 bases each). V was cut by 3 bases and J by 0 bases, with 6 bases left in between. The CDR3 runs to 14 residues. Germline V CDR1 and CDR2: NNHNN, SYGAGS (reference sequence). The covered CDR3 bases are TGTGCCAGCGGTGGGGGGTCAAACACCGGGCAGCTCTAC. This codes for CASGGGSNTGQLY. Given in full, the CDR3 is CASGGGSNTGQLYF.

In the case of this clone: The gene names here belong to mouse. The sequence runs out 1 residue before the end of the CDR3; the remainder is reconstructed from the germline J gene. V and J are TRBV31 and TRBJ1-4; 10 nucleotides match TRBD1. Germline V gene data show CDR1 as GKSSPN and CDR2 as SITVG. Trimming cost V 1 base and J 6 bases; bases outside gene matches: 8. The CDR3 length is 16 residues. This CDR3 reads CAWSPPGQGRDERLFF. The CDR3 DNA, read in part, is TGTGCCTGGAGTCCTCCGGGACAGGGGAGAGACGAAAGATTATTT.

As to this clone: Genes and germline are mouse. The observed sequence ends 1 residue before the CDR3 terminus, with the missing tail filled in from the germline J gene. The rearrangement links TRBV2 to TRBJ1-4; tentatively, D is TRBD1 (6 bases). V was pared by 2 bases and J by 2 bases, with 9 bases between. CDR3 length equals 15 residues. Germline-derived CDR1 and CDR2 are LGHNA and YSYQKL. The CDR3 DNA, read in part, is TGTGCCAGCAGCCAACCGGGACAATCCAACGAAAGATTATTT. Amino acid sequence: CASSQPGQSNERLF. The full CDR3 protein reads CASSQPGQSNERLFF.

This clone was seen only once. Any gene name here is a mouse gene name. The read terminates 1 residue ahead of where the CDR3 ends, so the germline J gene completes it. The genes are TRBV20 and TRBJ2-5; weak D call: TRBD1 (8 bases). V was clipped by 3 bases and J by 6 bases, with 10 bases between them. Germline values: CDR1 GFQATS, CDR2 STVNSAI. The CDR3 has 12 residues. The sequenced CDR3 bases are TGTGGTGCTAGACAGGGGGGGGACACCCAGTAC. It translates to CGARQGGDTQY. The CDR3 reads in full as CGARQGGDTQYF.